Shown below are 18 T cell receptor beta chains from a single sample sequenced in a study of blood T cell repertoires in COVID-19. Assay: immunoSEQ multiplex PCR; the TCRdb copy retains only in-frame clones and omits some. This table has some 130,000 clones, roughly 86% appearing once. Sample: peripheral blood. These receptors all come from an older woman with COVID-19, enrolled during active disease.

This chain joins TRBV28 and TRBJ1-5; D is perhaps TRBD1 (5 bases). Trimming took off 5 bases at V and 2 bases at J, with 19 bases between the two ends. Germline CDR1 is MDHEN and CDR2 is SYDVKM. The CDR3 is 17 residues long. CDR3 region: CASSPQGTRYGNQPQHF. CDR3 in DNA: TGTGCCAGCAGTCCTCAGGGTACGAGATATGGCAATCAGCCCCAGCATTTT.

The CDR3 DNA follows: TGTGCCAGCAGTTACTCGAAGGAGGGTAACTATGGCTACACCTTC. Translated, it gives CASSYSKEGNYGYTF. The chain links TRBV6-2 or TRBV6-3 to TRBJ1-2; D is ambiguous. From germline, CDR1 is MNHEY and CDR2 SVGEGT. The CDR3 is made up of 15 amino acids. Trimming pared 0 bases from V and 1 base from J, leaving 9 bases between.

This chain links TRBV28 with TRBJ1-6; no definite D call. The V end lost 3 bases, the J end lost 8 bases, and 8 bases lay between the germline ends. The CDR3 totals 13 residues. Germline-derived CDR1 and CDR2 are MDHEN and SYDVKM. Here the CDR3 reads CASSFGEDSPLHF. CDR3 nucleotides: TGTGCCAGCAGTTTCGGGGAGGATTCACCCCTCCACTTT.

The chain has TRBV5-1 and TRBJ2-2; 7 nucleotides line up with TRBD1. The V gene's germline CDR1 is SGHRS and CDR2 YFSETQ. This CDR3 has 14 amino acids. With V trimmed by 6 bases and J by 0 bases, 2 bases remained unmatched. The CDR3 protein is CASIGTANTGELFF. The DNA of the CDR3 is TGCGCCAGCATAGGGACAGCGAACACCGGGGAGCTGTTTTTT.

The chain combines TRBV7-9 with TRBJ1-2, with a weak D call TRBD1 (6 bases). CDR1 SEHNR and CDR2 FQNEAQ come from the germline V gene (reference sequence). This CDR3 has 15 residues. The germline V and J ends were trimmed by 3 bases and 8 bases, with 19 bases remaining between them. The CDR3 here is CASSLGGKGGSGYTF. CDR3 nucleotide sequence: TGTGCCAGCAGCTTGGGCGGAAAGGGGGGGAGCGGCTACACCTTC.

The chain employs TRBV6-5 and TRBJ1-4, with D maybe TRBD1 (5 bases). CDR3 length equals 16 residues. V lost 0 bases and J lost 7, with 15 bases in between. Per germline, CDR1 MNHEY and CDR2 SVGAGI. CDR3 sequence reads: CASSYSYGGGAEKLFF. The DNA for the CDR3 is TGTGCCAGCAGTTACTCGTATGGCGGGGGTGCTGAAAAACTGTTTTTT.

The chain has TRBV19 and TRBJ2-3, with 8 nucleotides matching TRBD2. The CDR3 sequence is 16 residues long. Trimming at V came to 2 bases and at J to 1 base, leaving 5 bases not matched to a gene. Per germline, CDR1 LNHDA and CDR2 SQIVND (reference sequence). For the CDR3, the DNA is TGTGCCAGTAGTATAACAGCGGGGGCCCGCACAGATACGCAGTATTTT. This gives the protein CASSITAGARTDTQYF. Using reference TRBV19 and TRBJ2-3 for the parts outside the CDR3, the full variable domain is DGGITQSPKYLFRKEGQNVTLSCEQNLNHDAMYWYRQDPGQGLRLIYYSQIVNDFQKGDIAEGYSVSREKKESFPLTVTSAQKNPTAFYLCASSITAGARTDTQYFGPGTRLTVL.

CDR3 coding DNA: TGCAGCGTTGCGTTTGGGGCTGGCTATGGCTACACCTTC. Translation gives CSVAFGAGYGYTF. V is TRBV29-1 and J is TRBJ1-2; perhaps TRBD1 as D (5 bases). The V gene lost 4 bases and the J gene lost 4 bases, with 13 bases spanning the gap. This CDR3 has 13 amino acids. Per germline, CDR1 SQVTM and CDR2 ANQGSEA.

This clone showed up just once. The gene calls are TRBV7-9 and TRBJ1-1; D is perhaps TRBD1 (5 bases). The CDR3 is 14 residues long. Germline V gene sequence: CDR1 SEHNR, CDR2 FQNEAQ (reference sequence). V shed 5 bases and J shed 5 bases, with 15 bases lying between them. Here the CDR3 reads CASSPRGIETEAFF. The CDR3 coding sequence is TGTGCCAGCAGCCCCCGGGGGATCGAGACTGAAGCTTTCTTT. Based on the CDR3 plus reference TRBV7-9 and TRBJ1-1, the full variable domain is DTGVSQNPRHKITKRGQNVTFRCDPISEHNRLYWYRQTLGQGPEFLTYFQNEAQLEKSRLLSDRFSAERPKGSFSTLEIQRTEQGDSAMYLCASSPRGIETEAFFGQGTRLTVV.

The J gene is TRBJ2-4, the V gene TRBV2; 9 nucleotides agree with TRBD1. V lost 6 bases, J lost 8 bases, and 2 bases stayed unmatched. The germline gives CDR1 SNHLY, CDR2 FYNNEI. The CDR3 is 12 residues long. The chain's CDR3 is CASSYRGHIQYF. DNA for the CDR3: TGTGCCAGCAGCTACAGGGGGCACATTCAGTACTTC.

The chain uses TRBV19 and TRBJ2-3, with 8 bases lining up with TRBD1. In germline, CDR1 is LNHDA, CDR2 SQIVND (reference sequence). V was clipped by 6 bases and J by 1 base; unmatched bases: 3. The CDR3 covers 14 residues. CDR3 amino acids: CASRQTGGTDTQYF. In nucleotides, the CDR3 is TGTGCCAGTAGGCAGACAGGGGGCACAGATACGCAGTATTTT. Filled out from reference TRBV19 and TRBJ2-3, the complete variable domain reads DGGITQSPKYLFRKEGQNVTLSCEQNLNHDAMYWYRQDPGQGLRLIYYSQIVNDFQKGDIAEGYSVSREKKESFPLTVTSAQKNPTAFYLCASRQTGGTDTQYFGPGTRLTVL.

The CDR3 coding sequence is TGCAGCGTTGGGGCCGGGACAGGTGCCTACGAGCAGTACTTC. Translated: CSVGAGTGAYEQYF. This chain uses TRBV29-1 with TRBJ2-7, with 8 bases fitting TRBD1. Unmatched junction bases numbered 7, after V lost 4 bases and J lost 2 bases. The CDR3 runs to 14 residues. In germline, CDR1 is SQVTM, CDR2 ANQGSEA.

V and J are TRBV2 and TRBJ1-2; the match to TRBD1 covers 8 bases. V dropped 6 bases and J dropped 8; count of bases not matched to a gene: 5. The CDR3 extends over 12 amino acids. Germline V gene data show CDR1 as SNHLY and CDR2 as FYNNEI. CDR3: CASSPTGVGYTF. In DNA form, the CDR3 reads TGTGCCAGCAGCCCGACAGGGGTCGGCTACACCTTC.

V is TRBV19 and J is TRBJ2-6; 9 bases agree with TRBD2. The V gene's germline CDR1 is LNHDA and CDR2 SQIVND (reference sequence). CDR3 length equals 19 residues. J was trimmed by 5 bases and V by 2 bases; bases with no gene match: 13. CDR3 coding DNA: TGTGCCAGTAGTATATCATCTAGCGGGGCCCGGTCCAGGGCCAACGTCCTGACTTTC. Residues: CASSISSSGARSRANVLTF.

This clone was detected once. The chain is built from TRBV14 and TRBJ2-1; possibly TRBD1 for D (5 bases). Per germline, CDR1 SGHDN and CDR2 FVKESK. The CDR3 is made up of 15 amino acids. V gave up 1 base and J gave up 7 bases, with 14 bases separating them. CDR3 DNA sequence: TGTGCCAGCAGCCAAGTAGGGGCCGGTTGGAATGAGCAGTTCTTC. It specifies CASSQVGAGWNEQFF.

The CDR3 coding sequence is TGCAGCGTTGCCCTGGGGGGGTACACCGGGGAGCTGTTTTTT. This sequence encodes CSVALGGYTGELFF. The V gene is TRBV29-1, the J gene TRBJ2-2; 7 positions match TRBD2. Per the germline V gene, CDR1 is SQVTM and CDR2 is ANQGSEA. This CDR3 spans 14 amino acids. V lost 4 bases and J lost 3; bases outside the gene matches: 5.

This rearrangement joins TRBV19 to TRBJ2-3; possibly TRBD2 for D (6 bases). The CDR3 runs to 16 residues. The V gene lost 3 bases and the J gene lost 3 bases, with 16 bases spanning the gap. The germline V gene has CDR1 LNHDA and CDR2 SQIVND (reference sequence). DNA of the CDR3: TGTGCCAGTAGTATTAGCAGGGACTGGAAGACAGATACGCAGTATTTT. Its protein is CASSISRDWKTDTQYF.

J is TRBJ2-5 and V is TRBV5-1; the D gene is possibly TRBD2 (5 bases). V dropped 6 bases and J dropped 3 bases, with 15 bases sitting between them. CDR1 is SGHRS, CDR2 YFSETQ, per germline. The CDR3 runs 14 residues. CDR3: CASKNGRAEETQYF. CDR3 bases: TGCGCCAGCAAGAATGGGCGGGCAGAAGAGACCCAGTACTTC.